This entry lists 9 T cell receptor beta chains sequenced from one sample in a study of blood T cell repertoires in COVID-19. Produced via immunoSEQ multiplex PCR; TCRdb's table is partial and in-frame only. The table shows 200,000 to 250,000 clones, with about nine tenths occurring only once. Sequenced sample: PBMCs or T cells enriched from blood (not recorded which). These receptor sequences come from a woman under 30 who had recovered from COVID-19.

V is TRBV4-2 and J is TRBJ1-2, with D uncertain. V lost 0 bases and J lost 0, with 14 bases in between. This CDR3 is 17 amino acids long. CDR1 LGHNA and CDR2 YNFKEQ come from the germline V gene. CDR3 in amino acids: CASSQEGTRIPNYGYTF. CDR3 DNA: TGTGCCAGCAGCCAAGAGGGCACAAGGATCCCTAACTATGGCTACACCTTC.

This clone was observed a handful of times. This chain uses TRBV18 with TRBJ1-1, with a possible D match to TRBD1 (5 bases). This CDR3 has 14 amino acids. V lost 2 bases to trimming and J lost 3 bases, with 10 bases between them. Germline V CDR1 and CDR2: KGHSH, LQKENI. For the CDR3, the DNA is TGTGCCAGCTCACCAGGGCTAGGGGACACTGAAGCTTTCTTT. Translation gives CASSPGLGDTEAFF.

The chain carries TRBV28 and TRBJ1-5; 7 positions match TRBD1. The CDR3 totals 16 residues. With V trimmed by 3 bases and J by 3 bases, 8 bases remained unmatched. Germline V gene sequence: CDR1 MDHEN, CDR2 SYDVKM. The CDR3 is CASSLKGRGYNQPQHF. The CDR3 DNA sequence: TGTGCCAGCAGTTTGAAAGGCAGGGGGTACAATCAGCCCCAGCATTTT.

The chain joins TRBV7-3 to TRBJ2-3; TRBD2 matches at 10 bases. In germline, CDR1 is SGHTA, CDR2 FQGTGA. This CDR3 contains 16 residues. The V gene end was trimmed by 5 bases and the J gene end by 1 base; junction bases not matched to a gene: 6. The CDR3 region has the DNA TGTGCCAGCAGCCAGGGGGGGACTAGCGGCACAGATACGCAGTATTTT. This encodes CASSQGGTSGTDTQYF.

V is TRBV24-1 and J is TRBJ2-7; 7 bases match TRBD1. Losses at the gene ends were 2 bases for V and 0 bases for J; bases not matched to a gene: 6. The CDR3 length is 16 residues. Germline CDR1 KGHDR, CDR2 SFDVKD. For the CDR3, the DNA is TGTGCCACCAGTGATTGGTTTAGGGACAGCTCCTACGAGCAGTACTTC. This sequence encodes CATSDWFRDSSYEQYF.

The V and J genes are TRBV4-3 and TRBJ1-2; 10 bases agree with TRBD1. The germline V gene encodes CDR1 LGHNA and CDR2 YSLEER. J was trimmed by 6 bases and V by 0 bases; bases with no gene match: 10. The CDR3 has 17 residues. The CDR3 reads CASSQDIPGDRGHGYTF. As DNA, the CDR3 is TGCGCCAGCAGCCAAGATATTCCGGGGGACAGGGGACATGGCTACACCTTC.

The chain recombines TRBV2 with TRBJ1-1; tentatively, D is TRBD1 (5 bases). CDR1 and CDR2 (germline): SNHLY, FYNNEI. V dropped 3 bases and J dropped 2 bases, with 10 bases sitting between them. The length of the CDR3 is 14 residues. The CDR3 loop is CASSEQGVNTEAFF. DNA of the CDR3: TGTGCCAGCAGTGAGCAGGGTGTTAACACTGAAGCTTTCTTT.

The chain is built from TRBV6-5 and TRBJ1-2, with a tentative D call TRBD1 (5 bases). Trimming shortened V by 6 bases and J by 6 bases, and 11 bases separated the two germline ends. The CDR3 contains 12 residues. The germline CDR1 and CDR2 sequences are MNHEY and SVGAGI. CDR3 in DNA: TGTGCCAGCAGGGGGCCATGGGATGGCTACACCTTC. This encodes CASRGPWDGYTF.

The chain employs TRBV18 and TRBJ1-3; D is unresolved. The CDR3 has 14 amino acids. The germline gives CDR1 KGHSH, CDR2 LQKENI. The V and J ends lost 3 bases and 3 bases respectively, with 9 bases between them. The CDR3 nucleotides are TGTGCCAGCTCACCCGGAGGGAGTGGAAACACCATATATTTT. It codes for CASSPGGSGNTIYF.